A single sample is the source of the 24 T cell receptor beta chains below, sequenced in a study of regulatory T cells in long-lasting Graves disease. Time point here: newly diagnosed GD, antithyroid drugs for less than 3 months. Following extraction of RNA from PBMCs, that RNA was used to make the TCR library. The TCR beta library used iRepertoire HTBI primers with Arm-PCR amplification of CDR3. TCRdb re-called the multiplex PCR reads with MiXCR, one entry per CDR3 protein. The sample yields hundreds of thousands of distinct CDR3 sequences, approximately 12% seen once. The data were also submitted as part of a second study, on T cells in Graves' hyperthyroidism and ophthalmopathy.

The sample was peripheral blood mononuclear cells (PBMCs), taken at new diagnosis, from a patient treated with antithyroid drugs. The receptor source for this set is a man between 25 and 39 years old with Graves disease.

This clonotype has only a few counts. The chain uses TRBV25-1 and TRBJ2-5, with 13 bases that match TRBD2. The V segment lost 2 bases and the J segment 2 bases; nucleotides outside the gene matches: 5. CDR1 is MGHDK and CDR2 is SYGVNS in the germline V gene. CDR3 size: 17 residues. This chain's CDR3 is CASSEGRTSGSQETQYF. CDR3 bases: TGTGCCAGCAGTGAAGGGAGGACTAGCGGGAGTCAAGAGACCCAGTACTTC. The full variable domain, completed using reference TRBV25-1 and TRBJ2-5, is EADIYQTPRYLVIGTGKKITLECSQTMGHDKMYWYQQDPGMELHLIHYSYGVNSTEKGDLSSESTVSRIRTEHFPLTLESARPSHTSQYLCASSEGRTSGSQETQYFGPGTRLLVL.

This chain connects TRBV5-6 to TRBJ2-2; D unclear. Germline V lookup: CDR1 SGHDT, CDR2 YYEEEE. V gave up 0 bases and J gave up 3 bases, with 6 bases separating them. The length of the CDR3 is 14 residues. The DNA for the CDR3 is TGTGCCAGCAGCTTGGTAGTCGACACCGGGGAGCTGTTTTTT. Amino acid sequence: CASSLVVDTGELFF. Full variable domain (outside the CDR3, taken from reference TRBV5-6 and TRBJ2-2): DAGVTQSPTHLIKTRGQQVTLRCSPKSGHDTVSWYQQALGQGPQFIFQYYEEEERQRGNFPDRFSGHQFPNYSSELNVNALLLGDSALYLCASSLVVDTGELFFGEGSRLTVL.

This clonotype occurred many times. The chain is built from TRBV6-1 and TRBJ2-1; TRBD2 matches 9 bases. CDR3 length equals 15 residues. Losses at the gene ends were 5 bases for V and 6 bases for J; bases not matched to a gene: 8. From germline, CDR1 is MNHNS and CDR2 SASEGT. DNA of the CDR3: TGTGCCAGCAGTCGCGGGGCTAGCGGGGCCAATGAGCAGTTCTTC. Translation: CASSRGASGANEQFF.

This clonotype was seen many times. The rearrangement uses TRBV27 and TRBJ2-1; D not certain. Germline CDR1 is MNHEY and CDR2 is SMNVEV (reference sequence). With 0 bases removed from V and 8 bases from J, the gap between germline ends came to 8 bases. The CDR3 is 13 amino acids. The CDR3, as DNA: TGTGCCAGCAGTTTATCGAGTCTGGATGAGCAGTTCTTC. Protein product: CASSLSSLDEQFF.

As concerns this clonotype: A much larger clone is a single base away; this may be a read error. The rearrangement links TRBV3-1 to TRBJ2-3, with D maybe TRBD2 (5 bases). Germline values: CDR1 LGHDT, CDR2 YNNKEL (reference sequence). V was pared by 7 bases and J by 1 base, with 12 bases between. This CDR3 region has 14 residues. The CDR3 DNA follows: TGTGCCAGCAACCTAGTGGGAGGCACAGATACGCAGTATTTT. This gives the protein CASNLVGGTDTQYF.

Ten or more counts support this clonotype. The genes are TRBV6-2 or TRBV6-3 and TRBJ2-5; TRBD1 aligns across 7 bases. CDR1 and CDR2 from the germline V gene are MNHEY and SVGEGT. This CDR3 is 17 amino acids long. The V segment lost 1 base and the J segment 3 bases; nucleotides outside the gene matches: 11. Here the CDR3 DNA reads TGTGCCAGCAGTTACTGGGTGGGGGACAGTCGTGAAGAGACCCAGTACTTC. It codes for CASSYWVGDSREETQYF.

This clonotype was detected many times. V and J are TRBV12-3 or TRBV12-4 and TRBJ2-5, with D possibly TRBD1 on 6 matching bases. The CDR3 totals 13 residues. Trimming took 5 bases from V and 4 from J, leaving 11 bases between them. The CDR3 region is CASSQIQGETQYF. The CDR3 region has the DNA TGTGCCAGCAGTCAAATACAGGGAGAGACCCAGTACTTC.

This chain uses TRBV5-4 with TRBJ2-2, with a possible D match to TRBD1 (5 bases). CDR3 length equals 14 residues. CDR1 is SGHNT, CDR2 YYREEE, per germline (reference sequence). V gave up 7 bases and J gave up 5 bases, with 15 bases separating them. CDR3 DNA sequence: TGTGCCAGCCGATCCTCCAGGGCTACCGGGGAGCTGTTTTTT. It codes for CASRSSRATGELFF.

This clonotype was seen many times. The gene calls are TRBV15 and TRBJ2-2; D remains unclear. This CDR3 is 15 amino acids long. V lost 5 bases and J 6 bases, leaving 16 bases between the germline ends. Germline CDR1 LNHNV, CDR2 YYDKDF (reference sequence). CDR3 DNA: TGTGCCACCAGCCCACGAAGGGATAAGGCCGGGGAGCTGTTTTTT. Amino acid sequence: CATSPRRDKAGELFF.

At least ten counts were recorded for this clonotype. The chain has TRBV10-2 and TRBJ2-7, with a tentative D call TRBD1 (5 bases). V was trimmed by 7 bases and J by 1 base, leaving 14 bases between them. Germline V gene sequence: CDR1 WSHSY, CDR2 SAAADI. The CDR3 has 14 amino acids. This chain's CDR3 is CASKGDRVSYEQYF. The CDR3 bases are TGCGCCAGCAAAGGGGATCGGGTGTCCTACGAGCAGTACTTC.

There are a few counts of this clonotype. The chain recombines TRBV7-9 with TRBJ1-4; 7 bases match TRBD1. Trimming removed 5 bases from V and 8 bases from J; junction bases left unmatched: 8. Germline lookup yields CDR1 SEHNR and CDR2 FQNEAQ (reference sequence). CDR3 length: 14 residues. CDR3 DNA sequence: TGTGCCAGCAGCACAAGACAGGGTGGGGAAAAACTGTTTTTT. Translated: CASSTRQGGEKLFF. Using reference TRBV7-9 and TRBJ1-4 for the parts outside the CDR3, the full variable domain is DTGVSQNPRHKITKRGQNVTFRCDPISEHNRLYWYRQTLGQGPEFLTYFQNEAQLEKSRLLSDRFSAERPKGSFSTLEIQRTEQGDSAMYLCASSTRQGGEKLFFGSGTQLSVL.

This clonotype has a count of ten or more. J is TRBJ2-3 and V is TRBV19; the D gene is possibly TRBD2 (6 bases). The CDR3 consists of 14 residues. From germline, CDR1 is LNHDA and CDR2 SQIVND (reference sequence). The V end lost 10 bases, the J end lost 0 bases, and 14 bases lay between the germline ends. The CDR3 DNA follows: TGTGCCACCGGGGGACTTTATAGCACAGATACGCAGTATTTT. This sequence encodes CATGGLYSTDTQYF. Together with reference TRBV19 and TRBJ2-3, the CDR3 gives the full variable domain: DGGITQSPKYLFRKEGQNVTLSCEQNLNHDAMYWYRQDPGQGLRLIYYSQIVNDFQKGDIAEGYSVSREKKESFPLTVTSAQKNPTAFYLCATGGLYSTDTQYFGPGTRLTVL.

This clonotype occurred many times. The chain has TRBV11-2 and TRBJ1-1, with D perhaps TRBD1 (5 bases). The CDR3 sequence is 16 residues long. Between the trimmed V and J ends, which lost 5 bases and 4 bases, there was a span of 20 bases. Germline V CDR1 and CDR2: SGHAT, FQNNGV. The CDR3 loop reads CASSPPTGKIGTEAFF. The CDR3 bases are TGTGCCAGCAGCCCCCCAACAGGTAAAATTGGCACTGAAGCTTTCTTT.

The rearrangement uses TRBV20-1 and TRBJ2-5, with TRBD2 identical over 10 bases. V was pared by 5 bases and J by 6 bases, with 6 bases of the junction left unmatched. This CDR3 region has 13 residues. In germline, CDR1 is DFQATT, CDR2 SNEGSKA (reference sequence). Here the CDR3 DNA reads TGCAGTGCTTCGAAGCGGGAGGGAAAGACCCAGTACTTC. Amino acid sequence: CSASKREGKTQYF.

In its sample, this clonotype was seen many times. This chain links TRBV20-1 with TRBJ2-7; TRBD2 is a possible D gene (6 bases). V lost 3 bases and J lost 6, with 21 bases in between. This CDR3 is 15 amino acids long. Looked up from germline, CDR1 is DFQATT and CDR2 is SNEGSKA (reference sequence). CDR3 bases: TGCAGTGCTAGTAAGCAGGCGGGGCAGGAGGCCGAGCAGTACTTC. Encoded protein: CSASKQAGQEAEQYF.

At least ten counts were recorded for this clonotype. The rearrangement links TRBV30 to TRBJ1-1; D is possibly TRBD1 (6 bases). CDR1 GTSNPN and CDR2 SVGIG come from the germline V gene (reference sequence). The CDR3 has 12 amino acids. Trimming took 8 bases from V and 7 from J, leaving 17 bases between them. The CDR3 nucleotides are TGTGCCGGACGAGATGACAGGCTTGAAGCTTTCTTT. Residues: CAGRDDRLEAFF.

This rearrangement joins TRBV20-1 to TRBJ2-1; no reliable D call. CDR3 length: 12 amino acids. The germline V gene has CDR1 DFQATT and CDR2 SNEGSKA (reference sequence). V was shortened by 8 bases and J by 9 bases, with 17 bases between the two germline ends. DNA of the CDR3: TGCAGTCTGACCTCTAGTCGTGCTGAGCAGTTCTTC. Amino acid sequence: CSLTSSRAEQFF.

This clonotype was recorded many times. The genes are TRBV6-1 and TRBJ2-7; D unresolved. There are 14 residues in the CDR3. With 6 bases removed from V and 1 base from J, the gap between germline ends came to 13 bases. Germline V gene lookup returns CDR1 MNHNS and CDR2 SASEGT. CDR3 nucleotides: TGTGCCAGCAGCCTACCCAACCCTTCCTACGAGCAGTACTTC. Its protein is CASSLPNPSYEQYF.

At least ten counts were recorded for this clonotype. The chain combines TRBV11-2 with TRBJ2-7; D gene unclear. Germline CDR1 is SGHAT and CDR2 is FQNNGV. V gave up 3 bases and J gave up 2 bases, with 17 bases separating them. The CDR3 extends over 16 amino acids. The CDR3 nucleotides are TGTGCCAGCAGCTTCCTTAGGACGTCTGAGCCCTACGAGCAGTACTTC. It specifies CASSFLRTSEPYEQYF.

The gene calls are TRBV20-1 and TRBJ2-7, with 8 positions matching TRBD2. V was pared by 2 bases and J by 2 bases, with 8 bases of the junction left unmatched. The CDR3 extends over 15 amino acids. Germline V gene data show CDR1 as DFQATT and CDR2 as SNEGSKA (reference sequence). The CDR3 DNA sequence: TGCAGTGCTAGACGCGCGGGACTAGGGACCTACGAGCAGTACTTC. Translation: CSARRAGLGTYEQYF.

For this clonotype: A read error may produce the germline difference seen at one junction end. The chain recombines TRBV7-9 with TRBJ2-3, with D possibly matching TRBD2 (5 bases). Germline V lookup: CDR1 SEHNR, CDR2 FQNEAQ (reference sequence). The length of the CDR3 is 15 residues. The CDR3 sequence is CAGSLDGSYTDTQYF. CDR3 coding DNA: TGTGCCGGCAGCTTAGATGGGAGCTACACAGATACGCAGTATTTT.

This chain joins TRBV6-1 and TRBJ1-6; 11 bases are a match to TRBD1. Germline loops: CDR1 MNHNS, CDR2 SASEGT. V gave up 5 bases and J gave up 9 bases; unmatched junction bases: 6. This CDR3 spans 15 amino acids. CDR3: CASSQDRGLSSPLHF. For the CDR3, the DNA is TGTGCCAGCAGTCAGGACAGGGGGCTTAGTTCACCCCTCCACTTT.

This clonotype has a count of ten or more. This chain uses TRBV27 with TRBJ2-7; 10 bases are shared with TRBD2. The trim removed 2 bases at V and 0 bases at J, leaving 7 bases unmatched. The CDR3 extends over 17 amino acids. Germline V gene lookup returns CDR1 MNHEY and CDR2 SMNVEV (reference sequence). CDR3 sequence (DNA): TGTGCCAGCAGTTTAATTAGCGGGGGGCACCACTCCTACGAGCAGTACTTC. It encodes CASSLISGGHHSYEQYF.

This clonotype was seen ten or more times. The chain carries TRBV27 and TRBJ1-1; D is uncertain. The V end was cut by 2 bases, the J end by 0 bases, with 7 bases between. In germline, CDR1 is MNHEY, CDR2 SMNVEV (reference sequence). The CDR3 contains 14 residues. Here the CDR3 reads CASSLRSLNTEAFF. The DNA for the CDR3 is TGTGCCAGCAGTTTACGATCGCTGAACACTGAAGCTTTCTTT.